Detailed here is one TCR beta chain. This record belongs to a study of blood T cell repertoires in COVID-19. Study-wide context: Nucleic acid was either cDNA or gDNA, and it came from T cells, B-cell-depleted T cells, or PBMCs.

Germline lookup yields CDR1 MNHEY and CDR2 SVGAGI. Trimming left V 0 bases short and J 7 bases short, with 7 bases between. CDR3 size: 14 residues. Per the original methods: Cell counts per sample came from amplifying reference gene primers. Sequenced by immunoSEQ multiplex PCR; TCRdb stores in-frame clones only, minus some. That table gives V, J and clone size, and the DNA gave D and trimming. The sample lists hundreds of thousands of clones; roughly 87% were seen once. The sequenced sample consisted of peripheral blood. This clonotype was sampled from a man aged 18 to 30 with active or convalescent COVID-19. The chain joins TRBV6-5 to TRBJ1-6, with D unresolved. The CDR3: CASSYSTSNSPLHF. DNA for the CDR3: TGTGCCAGCAGTTACTCGACTAGCAATTCACCCCTCCACTTT.